This is a list of T cell receptor beta chains from one sample in a study of memory B cells and T cells in multiple sclerosis. No antigen has been assigned to these receptors. Using immunoSEQ multiplex PCR, the repertoire was profiled, and TCRdb retains in-frame clones only, with some absent. The data contain about 42,000 clones, roughly 82% of them singletons. The sample consisted of PBMCs from blood kept in culture. All receptors derive from a human donor with multiple sclerosis. Both conserved end residues are part of each CDR3. A D gene is named only where the DNA matches it firmly. The size of a clone is reported for some rows only, either as once, few or many, or as a class for expanded clones.

clone_size: NA; d_call: NA; v_call: TRBV10-3; j_call: TRBJ2-5; cdr3_nt: TGTGCCATCACCCCGAGTGGGGGGCTCGAGACCCAGTACTTC; cdr3_aa: CAITPSGGLETQYF
clone_size: NA; d_call: TRBD1; v_call: TRBV27; j_call: TRBJ2-2; cdr3_nt: TGTGCCAGCAGTTCGGGGACAGGGTCAGGCGGGGAGCTGTTTTTT; cdr3_aa: CASSSGTGSGGELFF
clone_size: few; d_call: NA; v_call: TRBV7-8; j_call: TRBJ2-3; cdr3_nt: TGTGCCAGCAGCTTAGTCGCGGTGGCTGGCAGCACAGATACGCAGTATTTT; cdr3_aa: CASSLVAVAGSTDTQYF
clone_size: NA; d_call: NA; v_call: TRBV13; j_call: TRBJ2-3; cdr3_nt: TGTGCCAGCAGCTTGACTCCTCTCGGCACAGATACGCAGTATTTT; cdr3_aa: CASSLTPLGTDTQYF
clone_size: NA; d_call: NA; v_call: TRBV7-9; j_call: TRBJ2-2; cdr3_nt: TGTGCCAGCAGCTATGTTTTTGACACCGGGGAGCTGTTTTTT; cdr3_aa: CASSYVFDTGELFF
clone_size: NA; d_call: NA; v_call: TRBV14; j_call: TRBJ1-1; cdr3_nt: TGTGCCAGCAGCCAATTATCTTTCGGAAACACTGAAGCTTTCTTT; cdr3_aa: CASSQLSFGNTEAFF
clone_size: NA; d_call: NA; v_call: TRBV9; j_call: TRBJ1-1; cdr3_nt: TGTGCCAGCAGCGTAGTGGCACCGGCGAACACTGAAGCTTTCTTT; cdr3_aa: CASSVVAPANTEAFF
clone_size: NA; d_call: NA; v_call: TRBV6-5; j_call: TRBJ1-1; cdr3_nt: TGTGCCAGCAGTTACCCACCATTGGGAGCTTTCTTT; cdr3_aa: CASSYPPLGAFF
clone_size: NA; d_call: NA; v_call: TRBV6-1; j_call: TRBJ2-3; cdr3_nt: TGTGCCAGCACAAGCGTAACCCTAAACACAGATACGCAGTATTTT; cdr3_aa: CASTSVTLNTDTQYF
clone_size: once; d_call: NA; v_call: TRBV9; j_call: TRBJ2-1; cdr3_nt: TGTGCCAGCAGCGTAACGGGACGTCATGATGAGCAGTTCTTC; cdr3_aa: CASSVTGRHDEQFF
clone_size: NA; d_call: TRBD1; v_call: TRBV4-3; j_call: TRBJ2-7; cdr3_nt: TGCGCCAGCAGCCAAGGGGACAGTATTAACTACGAGCAGTACTTC; cdr3_aa: CASSQGDSINYEQYF
clone_size: NA; d_call: TRBD1; v_call: TRBV7-9; j_call: TRBJ1-1; cdr3_nt: TGTGCCAGCAGCAATAGGGGGCCTGAAGCTTTCTTT; cdr3_aa: CASSNRGPEAFF
clone_size: NA; d_call: NA; v_call: TRBV18; j_call: TRBJ1-2; cdr3_nt: TGTGCCAGCTCACCACCCACAGGCGTCAGCGGCTACACCTTC; cdr3_aa: CASSPPTGVSGYTF
clone_size: NA; d_call: NA; v_call: TRBV25-1; j_call: TRBJ2-5; cdr3_nt: TGTGCCAGCGGGGGGGCCATGGAGACCCAGTACTTC; cdr3_aa: CASGGAMETQYF
clone_size: NA; d_call: NA; v_call: TRBV5-1; j_call: TRBJ1-1; cdr3_nt: TGCGCCAGCAGTTCCTCGTACGTGAACACTGAAGCTTTCTTT; cdr3_aa: CASSSSYVNTEAFF
clone_size: NA; d_call: TRBD2; v_call: TRBV14; j_call: TRBJ2-7; cdr3_nt: TGTGCCAGCAGCCCTGGACTAGCGGGGCCCTCCTACGAGCAGTACTTC; cdr3_aa: CASSPGLAGPSYEQYF
clone_size: NA; d_call: NA; v_call: TRBV27; j_call: TRBJ2-6; cdr3_nt: TGTGCCAGCGGAGTTTCTGGGGCCAACGTCCTGACTTTC; cdr3_aa: CASGVSGANVLTF
clone_size: NA; d_call: NA; v_call: TRBV27; j_call: TRBJ1-1; cdr3_nt: TGTGCCAGCAAAGGGCGCACGGGGGAGTGGACTGAAGCTTTCTTT; cdr3_aa: CASKGRTGEWTEAFF
clone_size: NA; d_call: NA; v_call: TRBV13; j_call: TRBJ1-1; cdr3_nt: TGTGCCAGCAGCGAGCACGGAACTGAAGCTTTCTTT; cdr3_aa: CASSEHGTEAFF
clone_size: NA; d_call: TRBD1; v_call: TRBV7-9; j_call: TRBJ1-4; cdr3_nt: TGTGCCAGCAGCTCGCTTCGGACAGGGGGCAGGGAAAAACTGTTTTTT; cdr3_aa: CASSSLRTGGREKLFF
clone_size: NA; d_call: NA; v_call: TRBV5-8; j_call: TRBJ2-5; cdr3_nt: TGTGCCAGCAGCCCGCATGAGGAGACCCAGTACTTC; cdr3_aa: CASSPHEETQYF
clone_size: NA; d_call: NA; v_call: TRBV10-3; j_call: TRBJ2-3; cdr3_nt: TGTGCCATCAGTGAACCGGCGAGCACAGATACGCAGTATTTT; cdr3_aa: CAISEPASTDTQYF
clone_size: NA; d_call: NA; v_call: TRBV4-3; j_call: TRBJ2-2; cdr3_nt: TGCGCCAGCAGCCAAGAGGTAGGAGTACCCACGAACACCGGGGAGCTGTTTTTT; cdr3_aa: CASSQEVGVPTNTGELFF
clone_size: NA; d_call: NA; v_call: TRBV19; j_call: TRBJ2-7; cdr3_nt: TGTGCCAGTAGTATAGTAGGGAACTCCTACGAGCAGTACTTC; cdr3_aa: CASSIVGNSYEQYF
clone_size: NA; d_call: NA; v_call: TRBV5-4; j_call: TRBJ1-1; cdr3_nt: TGTGCCAGCAAAAGGCTGAACACTGAAGCTTTCTTT; cdr3_aa: CASKRLNTEAFF
clone_size: NA; d_call: NA; v_call: TRBV7-2; j_call: TRBJ1-1; cdr3_nt: TGTGCCAGCAGCTTAGGGTCCATGTACACTGAAGCTTTCTTT; cdr3_aa: CASSLGSMYTEAFF
clone_size: NA; d_call: NA; v_call: TRBV30; j_call: TRBJ2-3; cdr3_nt: TGTGCCAGGGGCCCGGCACGCCTCACAGATACGCAGTATTTT; cdr3_aa: CARGPARLTDTQYF
clone_size: NA; d_call: NA; v_call: TRBV11-2; j_call: TRBJ2-5; cdr3_nt: TGTGCCAGCAGCTTAGCCCCCGACAGGCTGGAGACCCAGTACTTC; cdr3_aa: CASSLAPDRLETQYF
clone_size: NA; d_call: NA; v_call: TRBV28; j_call: TRBJ1-1; cdr3_nt: TGTGCCAGCAGTCTGGCACAAATATACAGGTTCGGAGCTTTCTTT; cdr3_aa: CASSLAQIYRFGAFF
clone_size: NA; d_call: NA; v_call: TRBV7-2; j_call: TRBJ1-3; cdr3_nt: TGTGCCAGCATTTTAGACGGGAGCTCTGGAAACACCATATATTTT; cdr3_aa: CASILDGSSGNTIYF
clone_size: NA; d_call: TRBD2; v_call: TRBV28; j_call: TRBJ2-7; cdr3_nt: TGTGCCAGCAGTCAGCCGGGACTAGCCTTCGAGCAGTACTTC; cdr3_aa: CASSQPGLAFEQYF